This record covers a single T cell receptor beta chain. What it binds is unknown. Assay used: immunoSEQ multiplex PCR; TCRdb lists only in-frame clones, some missing. The table includes some 180,000 clones, nearly 95% detected once. This sample was included in a study of T cell responses to AZD1222 COVID-19 vaccine. Study findings and constraints: Dominant CD4 TCR responses targeted spike regions 160-218 and 743-854.

The germline V gene encodes CDR1 SGHRS and CDR2 YFSETQ. Trimming stripped 4 bases from V and 6 bases from J, with 16 bases between. The CDR3 length is 14 residues. Sequences were derived from peripheral blood, sampled 28 days after the second AZD1222 dose. This chain links TRBV5-1 with TRBJ1-1; D is ambiguous. This TCR was sampled from an adult who received the AZD1222 COVID-19 vaccine. The chain's CDR3 is CASSLGHESSEAFF. The CDR3 DNA reads TGCGCCAGCAGCCTCGGGCACGAGTCTTCTGAAGCTTTCTTT.